What follows are 18 T cell receptor beta chains derived from one specimen sequenced in a study of T cell responses to AZD1222 COVID-19 vaccine. The method was immunoSEQ multiplex PCR; TCRdb's version includes in-frame clones alone and lacks a portion of them. The sample includes 90,000 to 120,000 clones, about nine tenths of them seen just once. Sequenced material: peripheral blood, taken 28 days after the second AZD1222 dose. These receptor sequences come from an adult who received the AZD1222 COVID-19 vaccine.

The chain is built from TRBV7-2 and TRBJ2-5; weak D call: TRBD2 (6 bases). V gave up 1 base and J gave up 4 bases, with 16 bases separating them. Looked up from germline, CDR1 is SGHTA and CDR2 is FQGNSA. The CDR3 spans 16 residues. The CDR3 nucleotides read TGTGCCAGCAGCTTAGATCTCGGGAGCGGTCGAGAGACCCAGTACTTC. This translates into CASSLDLGSGRETQYF.

The chain's CDR3 is CASSLGLIREETQYF. The CDR3 coding sequence is TGTGCCAGCAGTTTGGGACTCATCAGGGAGGAGACCCAGTACTTC. The gene calls are TRBV6-2 or TRBV6-3 and TRBJ2-5; TRBD2 might be the D (6 bases). Germline V CDR1 and CDR2: MNHEY, SVGEGT. The CDR3 consists of 15 residues. The ends were cut back, 4 bases at V and 5 bases at J, with 17 bases in the middle.

V and J are TRBV12-3 or TRBV12-4 and TRBJ1-1; perhaps TRBD1 as D (6 bases). V shed 7 bases and J shed 6 bases, with 12 bases lying between them. This CDR3 region has 12 residues. The CDR3 sequence is CASTGVIPEAFF. The CDR3, as DNA: TGTGCCAGCACAGGGGTAATCCCTGAAGCTTTCTTT.

This clone was detected only once. The rearrangement uses TRBV28 and TRBJ2-7; D possibly corresponds to TRBD2 (5 bases). V gave up 6 bases and J gave up 3 bases, with 9 bases separating them. The CDR3 is made up of 12 amino acids. Germline V CDR1 and CDR2: MDHEN, SYDVKM. This CDR3 is CASRDAGYEQYF. CDR3 sequence (DNA): TGTGCCAGCAGGGACGCGGGCTACGAGCAGTACTTC. The complete variable domain, with remaining parts taken from reference TRBV28 and TRBJ2-7, reads DVKVTQSSRYLVKRTGEKVFLECVQDMDHENMFWYRQDPGLGLRLIYFSYDVKMKEKGDIPEGYSVSREKKERFSLILESASTNQTSMYLCASRDAGYEQYFGPGTRLTVT.

The V gene is TRBV16, the J gene TRBJ2-1; D is uncertain. The CDR3 extends over 12 amino acids. Germline loops: CDR1 KGHSY, CDR2 FQNENV. V was trimmed by 3 bases and J by 9 bases, leaving 9 bases between them. CDR3 nucleotide sequence: TGTGCCAGCAGCCACCCCCTGAGTGAGCAGTTCTTC. It translates to CASSHPLSEQFF.

The rearrangement uses TRBV29-1 and TRBJ2-2; TRBD1 aligns across 7 bases. This CDR3 region has 14 residues. V shed 7 bases and J 2 bases; nucleotides not matched to a gene: 7. Looked up from germline, CDR1 is SQVTM and CDR2 is ANQGSEA. CDR3 sequence (DNA): TGCAGCGCCGCAGGGGGAATTAACACCGGGGAGCTGTTTTTT. Its protein product is CSAAGGINTGELFF.

The genes are TRBV10-3 and TRBJ2-3; D might be TRBD1 (5 bases). The CDR3 has 17 amino acids. Trimming cost V 6 bases and J 3 bases, with 22 bases left between them. CDR1 is ENHRY, CDR2 SYGVKD, per germline. The CDR3 loop is CAIRSSGPQGETDTQYF. DNA of the CDR3: TGTGCCATCAGAAGCTCCGGGCCCCAAGGGGAAACAGATACGCAGTATTTT.

The chain recombines TRBV12-5 with TRBJ1-2; the D gene is possibly TRBD1 (6 bases). Germline V lookup: CDR1 LGHNT, CDR2 FRNRAP. There are 13 residues in the CDR3. The V end was cut by 3 bases, the J end by 7 bases, with 12 bases between. This CDR3 reads CASGFLGASGYTF. The DNA for the CDR3 is TGTGCTAGTGGTTTCCTGGGGGCGAGTGGCTACACCTTC.

The chain combines TRBV29-1 with TRBJ2-1; D is possibly TRBD2 (5 bases). This CDR3 region has 12 residues. V dropped 7 bases and J dropped 9 bases, with 16 bases sitting between them. CDR1 and CDR2 (germline): SQVTM, ANQGSEA. CDR3: CSASLAEVEQFF. The CDR3, as DNA: TGCAGCGCATCCCTGGCGGAGGTTGAGCAGTTCTTC.

This chain connects TRBV6-1 to TRBJ2-2; D assignment may be TRBD1 or TRBD2 (6 bases each). Germline V gives CDR1 MNHNS, CDR2 SASEGT. The CDR3 sequence is 16 residues long. Trimming cost V 4 bases and J 0 bases, with 12 bases left between them. CDR3 bases: TGTGCCAGCAGTGGGAGGGGGACCACGAACACCGGGGAGCTGTTTTTT. It specifies CASSGRGTTNTGELFF.

The chain uses TRBV6-1 and TRBJ1-5; D is ambiguous. Germline V gives CDR1 MNHNS, CDR2 SASEGT. The V gene lost 2 bases and the J gene lost 1 base, with 12 bases spanning the gap. This CDR3 region has 16 residues. The DNA for the CDR3 is TGTGCCAGCAGTGAATTAAGGATCTCCAGCAATCAGCCCCAGCATTTT. The encoded protein is CASSELRISSNQPQHF.

The chain recombines TRBV6-5 with TRBJ1-4; the match to TRBD1 covers 11 bases. The germline V gene encodes CDR1 MNHEY and CDR2 SVGAGI. V shed 6 bases, J shed 7 bases, and the junction held 7 bases outside the gene matches. The CDR3 runs to 15 residues. CDR3 sequence reads: CASSDRTGGLEKLFF. CDR3 DNA sequence: TGTGCCAGCAGCGATAGGACAGGGGGCCTTGAAAAACTGTTTTTT.

The DNA for the CDR3 is TGCGCCAGCAGCTTGGAGGACAGGGGCACAGATACGCAGTATTTT. Amino acids: CASSLEDRGTDTQYF. This chain joins TRBV5-1 and TRBJ2-3; 8 bases align to TRBD1. The CDR3 is 15 residues long. CDR1 is SGHRS, CDR2 YFSETQ, per germline. Trimming removed 0 bases from V and 1 base from J; junction bases left unmatched: 1.

A single count supports this clone. The rearrangement links TRBV6-5 to TRBJ1-4, with D unresolved. The CDR3 contains 15 residues. Trimming removed 6 bases at V and 3 bases at J, with 14 bases between. Per the germline V gene, CDR1 is MNHEY and CDR2 is SVGAGI. The CDR3: CASSSSAGANEKLFF. In DNA, the CDR3 is TGTGCCAGCAGCTCCTCGGCCGGGGCTAATGAAAAACTGTTTTTT.

The V call is TRBV28, the J call TRBJ1-1, with D perhaps TRBD1 (6 bases). This CDR3 comprises 11 residues. CDR1 is MDHEN, CDR2 SYDVKM, per germline. V dropped 6 bases and J dropped 11 bases, with 13 bases sitting between them. CDR3 amino acids: CASSWGGAAFF. The DNA for the CDR3 is TGTGCCAGCAGCTGGGGGGGGGCGGCTTTCTTT. Based on the CDR3 plus reference TRBV28 and TRBJ1-1, the full variable domain is DVKVTQSSRYLVKRTGEKVFLECVQDMDHENMFWYRQDPGLGLRLIYFSYDVKMKEKGDIPEGYSVSREKKERFSLILESASTNQTSMYLCASSWGGAAFFGQGTRLTVV.

The rearrangement uses TRBV9 and TRBJ2-5, with 7 bases that match TRBD2. With 0 bases clipped from V and 1 base from J, the junction kept 3 bases outside the gene matches. Germline V gene lookup returns CDR1 SGDLS and CDR2 YYNGEE. This CDR3 is 15 amino acids long. In DNA form, the CDR3 reads TGTGCCAGCAGCGTAGCACCTAGCGGCCAAGAGACCCAGTACTTC. As protein: CASSVAPSGQETQYF. Combining the CDR3 with reference TRBV9 and TRBJ2-5 gives the whole variable domain DSGVTQTPKHLITATGQRVTLRCSPRSGDLSVYWYQQSLDQGLQFLIQYYNGEERAKGNILERFSAQQFPDLHSELNLSSLELGDSALYFCASSVAPSGQETQYFGPGTRLLVL.

V usage is TRBV27 and J usage is TRBJ2-1; tentatively, D is TRBD1 or TRBD2 (6 bases each). Germline V gives CDR1 MNHEY, CDR2 SMNVEV (reference sequence). V was pared by 4 bases and J by 3 bases, with 16 bases between. The CDR3 totals 16 residues. CDR3 nucleotide sequence: TGTGCCAGCAGTTCATCGCGGGACATGAACTACAATGAGCAGTTCTTC. This gives the protein CASSSSRDMNYNEQFF.

The chain combines TRBV6-5 with TRBJ1-2, with TRBD1 as a possible D gene (5 bases). The CDR3 extends over 13 amino acids. The V gene lost 6 bases and the J gene lost 4 bases, with 12 bases spanning the gap. The germline gives CDR1 MNHEY, CDR2 SVGAGI. CDR3 in DNA: TGTGCCAGCAGAAGGGAGGGGTCCTATGGCTACACCTTC. Translation gives CASRREGSYGYTF.